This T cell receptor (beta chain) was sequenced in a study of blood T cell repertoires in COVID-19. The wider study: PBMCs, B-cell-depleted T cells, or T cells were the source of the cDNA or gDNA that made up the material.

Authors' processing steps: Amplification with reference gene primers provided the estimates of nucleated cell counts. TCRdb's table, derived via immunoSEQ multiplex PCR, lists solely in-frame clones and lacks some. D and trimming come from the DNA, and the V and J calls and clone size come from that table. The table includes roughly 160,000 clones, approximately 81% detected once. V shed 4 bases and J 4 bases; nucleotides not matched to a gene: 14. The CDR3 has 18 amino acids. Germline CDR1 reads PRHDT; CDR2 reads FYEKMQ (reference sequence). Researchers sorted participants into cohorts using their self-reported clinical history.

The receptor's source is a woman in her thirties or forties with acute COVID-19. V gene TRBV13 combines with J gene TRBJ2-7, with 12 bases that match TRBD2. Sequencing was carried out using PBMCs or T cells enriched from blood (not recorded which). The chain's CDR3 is CASSYRTSGNGVGYEQYF. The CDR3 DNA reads TGTGCCAGCAGCTATCGGACTAGCGGGAACGGAGTAGGTTACGAGCAGTACTTC.